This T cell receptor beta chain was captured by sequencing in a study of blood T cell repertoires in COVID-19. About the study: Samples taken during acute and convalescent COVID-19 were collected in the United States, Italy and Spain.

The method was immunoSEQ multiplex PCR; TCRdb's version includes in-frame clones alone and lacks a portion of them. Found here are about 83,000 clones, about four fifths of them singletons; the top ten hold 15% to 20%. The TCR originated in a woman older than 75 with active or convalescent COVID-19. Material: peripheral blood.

The CDR3 nucleotides read TGTGCCAGCAAGCAGCGGGGGGCTAATGAAAAACTGTTTTTT. Protein: CASKQRGANEKLFF. The chain combines TRBV2 with TRBJ1-4, with D possibly TRBD1 on 5 matching bases. The CDR3 consists of 14 residues. In germline, CDR1 is SNHLY, CDR2 FYNNEI. V was trimmed by 7 bases and J by 3 bases, leaving 12 bases between them.